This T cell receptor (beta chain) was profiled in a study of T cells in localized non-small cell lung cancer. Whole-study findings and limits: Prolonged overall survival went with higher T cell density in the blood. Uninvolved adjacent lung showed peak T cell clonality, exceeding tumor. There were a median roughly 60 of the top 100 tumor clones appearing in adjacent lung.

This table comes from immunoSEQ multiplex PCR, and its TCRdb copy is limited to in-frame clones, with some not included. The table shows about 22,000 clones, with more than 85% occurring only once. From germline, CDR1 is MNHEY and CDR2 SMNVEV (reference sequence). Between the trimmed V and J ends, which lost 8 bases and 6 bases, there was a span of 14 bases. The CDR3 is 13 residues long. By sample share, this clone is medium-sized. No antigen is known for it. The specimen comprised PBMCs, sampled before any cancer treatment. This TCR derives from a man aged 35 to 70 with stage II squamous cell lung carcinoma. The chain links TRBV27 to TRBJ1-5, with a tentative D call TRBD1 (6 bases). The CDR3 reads CASRPGGGQPQHF. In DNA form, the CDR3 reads TGTGCCAGCCGTCCGGGGGGCGGTCAGCCCCAGCATTTT.